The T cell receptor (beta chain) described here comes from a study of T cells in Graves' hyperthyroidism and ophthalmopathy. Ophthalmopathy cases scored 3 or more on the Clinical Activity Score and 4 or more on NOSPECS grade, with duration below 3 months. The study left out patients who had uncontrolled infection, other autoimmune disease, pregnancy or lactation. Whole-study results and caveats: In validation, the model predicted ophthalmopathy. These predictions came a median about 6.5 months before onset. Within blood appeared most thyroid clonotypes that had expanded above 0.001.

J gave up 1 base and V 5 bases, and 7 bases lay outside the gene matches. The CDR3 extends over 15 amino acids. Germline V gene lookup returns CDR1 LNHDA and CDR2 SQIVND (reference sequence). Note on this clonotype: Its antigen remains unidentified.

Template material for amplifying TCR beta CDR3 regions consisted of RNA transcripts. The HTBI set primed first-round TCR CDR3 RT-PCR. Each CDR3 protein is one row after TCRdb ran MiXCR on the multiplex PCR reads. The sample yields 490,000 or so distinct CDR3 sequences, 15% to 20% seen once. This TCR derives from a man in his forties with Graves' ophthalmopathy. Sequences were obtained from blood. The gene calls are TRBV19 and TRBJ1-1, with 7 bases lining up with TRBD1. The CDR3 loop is CASSGTWTGNTEAFF. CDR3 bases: TGTGCCAGTAGTGGTACATGGACAGGGAACACTGAAGCTTTCTTT.